This T cell receptor (beta chain) originates from a study of blood T cell repertoires in COVID-19. Under the authors' procedure: Amplification from reference gene primers served as the basis for estimated nucleated cell counts. Method: immunoSEQ multiplex PCR; TCRdb's copy keeps in-frame clones and lacks some. V, J and clone size were drawn from that table, and D and trimming were deduced from the DNA. Of over 95,000 clones listed, approximately 90% are singletons. This CDR3 has 14 amino acids. Germline loops: CDR1 LNHDA, CDR2 SQIVND (reference sequence). Trimming shortened V by 2 bases and J by 4 bases, and 9 bases separated the two germline ends.

The J gene is TRBJ1-5, the V gene TRBV19, with D possibly being TRBD1 (6 bases). The receptor was isolated from a human donor with acute or convalescent COVID-19. The donor label of this sample is uncertain. The specimen sequenced was peripheral blood. The CDR3 DNA reads TGTGCCAGTAGTATATCACAGGGAAATCAGCCCCAGCATTTT. It translates to CASSISQGNQPQHF.